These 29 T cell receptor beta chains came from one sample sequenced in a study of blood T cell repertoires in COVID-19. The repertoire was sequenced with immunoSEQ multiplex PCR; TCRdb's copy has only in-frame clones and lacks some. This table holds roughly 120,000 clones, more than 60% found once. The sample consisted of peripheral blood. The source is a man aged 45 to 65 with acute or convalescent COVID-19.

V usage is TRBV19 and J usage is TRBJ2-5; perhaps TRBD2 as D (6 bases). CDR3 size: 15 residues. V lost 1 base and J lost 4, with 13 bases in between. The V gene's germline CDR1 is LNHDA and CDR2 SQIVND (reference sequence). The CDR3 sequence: CASSIARGLRETQYF. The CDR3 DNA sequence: TGTGCCAGTAGTATAGCACGGGGGTTGAGAGAGACCCAGTACTTC.

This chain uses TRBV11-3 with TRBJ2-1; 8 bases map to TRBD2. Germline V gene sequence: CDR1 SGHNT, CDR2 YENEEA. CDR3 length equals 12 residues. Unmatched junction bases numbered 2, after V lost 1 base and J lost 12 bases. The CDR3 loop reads CASSLAAGGQFF. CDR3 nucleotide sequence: TGTGCCAGCAGCTTAGCGGCGGGAGGGCAGTTCTTC. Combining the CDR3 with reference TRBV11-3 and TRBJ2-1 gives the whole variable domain EAGVVQSPRYKIIEKKQPVAFWCNPISGHNTLYWYLQNLGQGPELLIRYENEEAVDDSQLPKDRFSAERLKGVDSTLKIQPAELGDSAVYLCASSLAAGGQFFGPGTRLTVL.

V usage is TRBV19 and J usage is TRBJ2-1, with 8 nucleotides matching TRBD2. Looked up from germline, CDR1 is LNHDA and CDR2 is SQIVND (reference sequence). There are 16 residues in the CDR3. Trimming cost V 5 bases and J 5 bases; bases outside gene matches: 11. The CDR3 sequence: CASSLPRGGIHNEQFF. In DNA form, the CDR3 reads TGTGCCAGTAGTCTCCCTCGGGGGGGTATTCACAATGAGCAGTTCTTC.

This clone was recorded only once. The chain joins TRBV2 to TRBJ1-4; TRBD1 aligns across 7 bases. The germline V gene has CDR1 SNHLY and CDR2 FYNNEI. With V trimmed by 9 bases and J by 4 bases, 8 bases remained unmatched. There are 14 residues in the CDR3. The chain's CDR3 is CASHGTADNEKLFF. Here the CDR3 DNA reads TGTGCCAGTCACGGGACAGCGGATAATGAAAAACTGTTTTTT.

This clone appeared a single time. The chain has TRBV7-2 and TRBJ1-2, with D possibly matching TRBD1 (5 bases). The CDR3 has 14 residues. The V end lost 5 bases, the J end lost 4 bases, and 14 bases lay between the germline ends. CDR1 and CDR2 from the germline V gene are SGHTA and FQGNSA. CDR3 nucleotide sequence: TGTGCCAGCAGCCCCGACCAGACAGTCTATGGCTACACCTTC. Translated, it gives CASSPDQTVYGYTF.

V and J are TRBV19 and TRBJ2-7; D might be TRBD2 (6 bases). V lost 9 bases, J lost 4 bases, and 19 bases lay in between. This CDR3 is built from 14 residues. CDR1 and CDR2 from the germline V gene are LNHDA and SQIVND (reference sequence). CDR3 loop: CASPSPGRHYEQYF. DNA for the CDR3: TGTGCCAGCCCATCCCCCGGGAGACATTACGAGCAGTACTTC.

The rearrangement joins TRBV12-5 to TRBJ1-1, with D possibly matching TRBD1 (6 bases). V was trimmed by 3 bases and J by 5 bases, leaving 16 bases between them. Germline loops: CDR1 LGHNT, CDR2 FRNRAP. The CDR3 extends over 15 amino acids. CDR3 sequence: CASGFGAGAGTEAFF. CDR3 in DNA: TGTGCTAGTGGTTTTGGGGCAGGGGCTGGAACTGAAGCTTTCTTT. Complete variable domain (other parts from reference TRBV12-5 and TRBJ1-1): DARVTQTPRHKVTEMGQEVTMRCQPILGHNTVFWYRQTMMQGLELLAYFRNRAPLDDSGMPKDRFSAEMPDATLATLKIQPSEPRDSAVYFCASGFGAGAGTEAFFGQGTRLTVV.

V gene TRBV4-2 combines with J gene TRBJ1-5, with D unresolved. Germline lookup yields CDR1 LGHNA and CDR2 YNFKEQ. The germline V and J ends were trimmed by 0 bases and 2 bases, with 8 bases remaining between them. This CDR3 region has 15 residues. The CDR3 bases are TGTGCCAGCAGCCAAGAGTACGGGGGCAATCAGCCCCAGCATTTT. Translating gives CASSQEYGGNQPQHF.

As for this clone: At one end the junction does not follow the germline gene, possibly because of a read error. CDR3 loop: CASSLESARNIQYF. CDR3 in DNA: TGTGCCAGCAGCTTAGAGAGCGCCAGAAACATTCAGTACTTC. The chain links TRBV11-2 to TRBJ2-4, with unresolved D. Per the germline V gene, CDR1 is SGHAT and CDR2 is FQNNGV. The CDR3 is 14 residues long.

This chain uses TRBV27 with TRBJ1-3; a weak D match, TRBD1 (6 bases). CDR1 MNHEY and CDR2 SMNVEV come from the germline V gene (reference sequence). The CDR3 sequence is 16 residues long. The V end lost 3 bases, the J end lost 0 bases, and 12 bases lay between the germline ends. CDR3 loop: CASSLGTPSSGNTIYF. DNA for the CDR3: TGTGCCAGCAGTTTGGGGACACCGAGCTCTGGAAACACCATATATTTT.

DNA for the CDR3: TGTGCCAGCAGTCCCCAATGGCCCAACAACCATTACGAGCAGTACTTC. Translated: CASSPQWPNNHYEQYF. This chain links TRBV28 with TRBJ2-7; the D is unclear. CDR3 length: 16 amino acids. Trimming removed 5 bases at V and 4 bases at J, with 21 bases between. Germline V gives CDR1 MDHEN, CDR2 SYDVKM. Full variable domain (rest looked up from reference TRBV28 and TRBJ2-7): DVKVTQSSRYLVKRTGEKVFLECVQDMDHENMFWYRQDPGLGLRLIYFSYDVKMKEKGDIPEGYSVSREKKERFSLILESASTNQTSMYLCASSPQWPNNHYEQYFGPGTRLTVT.

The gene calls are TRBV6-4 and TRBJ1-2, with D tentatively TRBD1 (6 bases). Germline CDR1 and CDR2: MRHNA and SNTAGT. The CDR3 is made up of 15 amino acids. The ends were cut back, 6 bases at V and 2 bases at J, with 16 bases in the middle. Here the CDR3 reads CASSLSLGQNYGYTF. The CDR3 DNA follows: TGTGCCAGCAGCCTCTCGCTTGGACAGAACTATGGCTACACCTTC.

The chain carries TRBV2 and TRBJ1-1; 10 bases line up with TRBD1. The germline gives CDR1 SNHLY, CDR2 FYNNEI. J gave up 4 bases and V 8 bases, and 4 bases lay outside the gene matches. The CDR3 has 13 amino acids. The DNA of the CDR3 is TGTGCCAGCGCGGGACAGGGGTTCACTGAAGCTTTCTTT. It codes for CASAGQGFTEAFF.

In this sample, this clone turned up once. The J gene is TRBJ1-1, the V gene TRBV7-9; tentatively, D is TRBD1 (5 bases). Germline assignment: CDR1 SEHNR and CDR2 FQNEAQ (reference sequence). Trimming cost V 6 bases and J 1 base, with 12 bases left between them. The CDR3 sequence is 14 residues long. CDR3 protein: CASRFGTGNTEAFF. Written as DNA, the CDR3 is TGTGCCAGCAGATTCGGAACAGGGAACACTGAAGCTTTCTTT.

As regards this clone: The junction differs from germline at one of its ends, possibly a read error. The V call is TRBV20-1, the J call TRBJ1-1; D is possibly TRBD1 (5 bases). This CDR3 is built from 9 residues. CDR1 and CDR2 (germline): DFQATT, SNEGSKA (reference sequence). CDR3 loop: CSARDRGTF. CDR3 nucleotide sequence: TGCAGTGCTAGAGATCGCGGGACCTTT.

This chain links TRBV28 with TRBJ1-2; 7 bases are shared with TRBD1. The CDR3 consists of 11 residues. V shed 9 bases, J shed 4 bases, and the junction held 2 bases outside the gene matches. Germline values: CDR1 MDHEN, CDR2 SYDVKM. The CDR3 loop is CASWDSYGYTF. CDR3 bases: TGTGCCAGTTGGGACAGCTATGGCTACACCTTC.

The CDR3 reads CSASPGFTDTQYF. The CDR3 DNA reads TGCAGTGCTAGTCCAGGGTTTACAGATACGCAGTATTTT. The genes are TRBV20-1 and TRBJ2-3; D possibly corresponds to TRBD1 (5 bases). CDR3 length: 13 residues. The V gene lost 3 bases and the J gene lost 3 bases, with 10 bases spanning the gap. Germline values: CDR1 DFQATT, CDR2 SNEGSKA (reference sequence).

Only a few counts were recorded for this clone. The CDR3 DNA reads TGCGCCAGCAGCTTGGTTGGGCAAGGGGGTGGCTACACCTTC. Its translation: CASSLVGQGGGYTF. The chain joins TRBV5-1 to TRBJ1-2, with D perhaps matching TRBD1 (6 bases). Trimming pared 0 bases from V and 7 bases from J, leaving 13 bases between. This CDR3 is 14 amino acids long. Germline CDR1 reads SGHRS; CDR2 reads YFSETQ.

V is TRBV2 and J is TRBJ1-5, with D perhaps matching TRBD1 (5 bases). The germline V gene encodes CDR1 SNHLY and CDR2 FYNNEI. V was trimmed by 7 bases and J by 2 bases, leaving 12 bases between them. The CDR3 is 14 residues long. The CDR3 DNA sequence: TGTGCCAGCAAAGACAGTTGGCGCAATCAGCCCCAGCATTTT. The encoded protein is CASKDSWRNQPQHF.

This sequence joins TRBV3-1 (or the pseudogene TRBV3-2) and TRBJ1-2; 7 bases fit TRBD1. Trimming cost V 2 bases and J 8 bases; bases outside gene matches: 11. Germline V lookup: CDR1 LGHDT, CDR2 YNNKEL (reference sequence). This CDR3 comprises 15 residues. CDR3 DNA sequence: TGTGCCAGCAGCCAAAGCGTAACAGGGGCGGAAGGCTACACCTTC. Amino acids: CASSQSVTGAEGYTF.

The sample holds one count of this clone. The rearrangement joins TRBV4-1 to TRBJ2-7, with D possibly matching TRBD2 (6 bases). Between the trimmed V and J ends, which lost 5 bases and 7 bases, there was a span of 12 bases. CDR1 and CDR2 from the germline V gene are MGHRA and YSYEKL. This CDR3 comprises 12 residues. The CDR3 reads CASSSGLREQYF. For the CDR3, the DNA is TGCGCCAGCAGCTCGGGACTTCGGGAGCAGTACTTC.

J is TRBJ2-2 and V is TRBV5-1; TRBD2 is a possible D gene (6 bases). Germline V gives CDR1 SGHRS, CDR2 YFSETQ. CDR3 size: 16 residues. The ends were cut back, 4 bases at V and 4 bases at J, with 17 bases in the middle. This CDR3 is CASSPVPGVSTGELFF. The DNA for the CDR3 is TGCGCCAGCAGCCCTGTGCCGGGGGTGAGCACCGGGGAGCTGTTTTTT. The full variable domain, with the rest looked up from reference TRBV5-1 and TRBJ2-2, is KAGVTQTPRYLIKTRGQQVTLSCSPISGHRSVSWYQQTPGQGLQFLFEYFSETQRNKGNFPGRFSGRQFSNSRSEMNVSTLELGDSALYLCASSPVPGVSTGELFFGEGSRLTVL.

As DNA, the CDR3 is TGTGCCAGCAGTGTTAGCCGGTATGAGCAGTTCTTC. Its translation is CASSVSRYEQFF. The genes are TRBV25-1 and TRBJ2-1; D is unclear. The V gene lost 4 bases and the J gene lost 8 bases, with 9 bases spanning the gap. CDR3 length equals 12 residues. Per germline, CDR1 MGHDK and CDR2 SYGVNS.

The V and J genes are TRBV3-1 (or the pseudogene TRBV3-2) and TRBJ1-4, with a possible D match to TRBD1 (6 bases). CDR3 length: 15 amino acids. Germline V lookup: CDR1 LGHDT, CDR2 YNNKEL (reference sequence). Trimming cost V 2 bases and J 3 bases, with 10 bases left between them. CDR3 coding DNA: TGTGCCAGCAGCCAAAACAGGGCACCTAATGAAAAACTGTTTTTT. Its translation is CASSQNRAPNEKLFF.

The CDR3 DNA reads TGTGCCAGCAGTCGGGGTAGCAATCAGCCCCAGCATTTT. This codes for CASSRGSNQPQHF. The chain recombines TRBV12-3 or TRBV12-4 with TRBJ1-5, with no clear D. The ends were cut back, 5 bases at V and 0 bases at J, with 5 bases in the middle. This CDR3 comprises 13 residues.

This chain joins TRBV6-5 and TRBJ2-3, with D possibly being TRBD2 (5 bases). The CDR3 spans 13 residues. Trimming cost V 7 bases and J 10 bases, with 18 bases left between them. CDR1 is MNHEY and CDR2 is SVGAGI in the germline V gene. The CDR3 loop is CASIRSPGKAQYF. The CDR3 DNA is TGTGCCAGCATTCGCTCCCCGGGAAAGGCGCAGTATTTT.

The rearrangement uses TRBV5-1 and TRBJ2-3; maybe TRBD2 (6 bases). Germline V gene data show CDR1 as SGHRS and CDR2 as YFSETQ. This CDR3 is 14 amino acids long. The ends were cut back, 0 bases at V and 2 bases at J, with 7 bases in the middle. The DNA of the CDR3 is TGCGCCAGCAGCTTGGGGACTAACACAGATACGCAGTATTTT. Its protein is CASSLGTNTDTQYF.

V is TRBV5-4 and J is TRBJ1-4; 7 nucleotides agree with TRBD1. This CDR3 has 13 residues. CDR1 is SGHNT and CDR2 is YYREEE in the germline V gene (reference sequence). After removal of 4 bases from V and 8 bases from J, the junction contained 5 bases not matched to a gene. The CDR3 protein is CASSGGQAEKLFF. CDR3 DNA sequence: TGTGCCAGCAGCGGCGGACAGGCCGAAAAACTGTTTTTT.

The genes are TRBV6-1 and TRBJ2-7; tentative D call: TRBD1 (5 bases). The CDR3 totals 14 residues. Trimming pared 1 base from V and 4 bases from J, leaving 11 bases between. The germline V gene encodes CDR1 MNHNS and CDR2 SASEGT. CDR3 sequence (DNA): TGTGCCAGCAGTGAAGAAAACAGGTTATACGAGCAGTACTTC. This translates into CASSEENRLYEQYF.